This TCR beta chain was sequenced in a study of radiotherapy plus CTLA-4 blockade in lung cancer. Libraries were prepared by immunoSEQ multiplex PCR; TCRdb keeps only in-frame clonotypes and omits some of them. In the table there are around 100,000 clones, over 65% of which are singletons. Trimming removed 2 bases at V and 4 bases at J, with 9 bases between. CDR1 and CDR2 (germline): SGHNT, YENEEA. The CDR3 is 14 amino acids. The V call is TRBV11-3, the J call TRBJ1-3; weak D call: TRBD1 (6 bases). The material sequenced was peripheral blood, taken from a patient treated with radiotherapy plus ipilimumab. The TCR was taken from a human donor with non-small cell lung cancer that progressed on radiotherapy plus ipilimumab. Some clones in this sample may be carry-over from other donors' samples. CDR3 in amino acids: CASSLRGPGNTIYF. In nucleotides, the CDR3 is TGTGCCAGCAGCTTACGGGGGCCCGGAAACACCATATATTTT. Complete variable domain (other parts from reference TRBV11-3 and TRBJ1-3): EAGVVQSPRYKIIEKKQPVAFWCNPISGHNTLYWYLQNLGQGPELLIRYENEEAVDDSQLPKDRFSAERLKGVDSTLKIQPAELGDSAVYLCASSLRGPGNTIYFGEGSWLTVV.